Following are 5 T cell receptor beta chains from one sample sequenced in a study of spatial heterogeneity in lung cancer. Time point indicated: sample taken at primary tumor resection. Material for sequencing was whole RNA from tumor, nontumor lung or frozen PBMC, left unsorted. TCRdb called the 5' RACE reads again in MiXCR, with one record for every CDR3 protein. The sample shows about 3,700 distinct CDR3 sequences, 5.5% to 8% of them seen only once. The specimen was normal lung tissue next to the tumor, collected at surgery. These receptor sequences come from a male donor with early-stage non-small cell lung cancer.

At least ten counts were recorded for this clonotype. This chain uses TRBV6-2 or TRBV6-3 with TRBJ2-1; 8 positions agree with TRBD1. This CDR3 comprises 15 residues. With V trimmed by 2 bases and J by 9 bases, 9 bases remained unmatched. CDR1 and CDR2 from the germline V gene are MNHEY and SVGEGT. CDR3 DNA sequence: TGTGCCAGCAGTTACCAGGGGGCTCACCAGGGTGAGCAGTTCTTC. Its protein product is CASSYQGAHQGEQFF.

This clonotype was seen repeatedly, ten times or more. The chain is built from TRBV5-1 and TRBJ1-6; D remains unclear. Trimming pared 4 bases from V and 10 bases from J, leaving 15 bases between. The V gene's germline CDR1 is SGHRS and CDR2 YFSETQ. The CDR3 covers 14 residues. The CDR3 spells CASSDDPLLSPLHF. In nucleotides, the CDR3 is TGCGCCAGCAGCGACGACCCCCTCTTGTCACCCCTCCACTTT.

This clonotype qualifies as medium-sized (0.01 to 0.1%). The rearrangement links TRBV20-1 to TRBJ2-7, with 13 nucleotides matching TRBD2. CDR1 DFQATT and CDR2 SNEGSKA come from the germline V gene (reference sequence). Trimming cost V 5 bases and J 3 bases; bases outside gene matches: 19. The CDR3 totals 19 residues. The CDR3 nucleotides are TGCAGTGCTCAAAAACCCGAACTAGCGGGGGGGCCAATTGTCTACGAGCAGTACTTC. Amino acid sequence: CSAQKPELAGGPIVYEQYF.

This clonotype is medium-sized. The chain combines TRBV7-2 with TRBJ1-4; D unresolved. V shed 4 bases and J shed 2 bases, with 11 bases lying between them. The CDR3 loop spans 15 amino acids. Germline assignment: CDR1 SGHTA and CDR2 FQGNSA. The CDR3 DNA is TGTGCCAGCAGCTCCAACCCCCAGACTAATGAAAAACTGTTTTTT. Encoded protein: CASSSNPQTNEKLFF.

The CDR3 reads CASSERGQAGNTIYF. The DNA for the CDR3 is TGTGCCAGCAGTGAACGGGGTCAGGCAGGAAACACCATATATTTT. This chain links TRBV2 with TRBJ1-3; D unresolved. The CDR3 has 15 amino acids. CDR1 SNHLY and CDR2 FYNNEI come from the germline V gene. The ends were cut back, 2 bases at V and 4 bases at J, with 12 bases in the middle.